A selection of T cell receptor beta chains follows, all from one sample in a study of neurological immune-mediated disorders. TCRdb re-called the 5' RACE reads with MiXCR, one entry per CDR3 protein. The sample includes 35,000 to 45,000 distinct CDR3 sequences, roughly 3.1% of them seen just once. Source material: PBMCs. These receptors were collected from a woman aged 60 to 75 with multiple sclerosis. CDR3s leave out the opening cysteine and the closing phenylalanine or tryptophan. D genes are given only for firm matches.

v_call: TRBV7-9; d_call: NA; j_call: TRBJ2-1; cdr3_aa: ASSLAGLSNEQF
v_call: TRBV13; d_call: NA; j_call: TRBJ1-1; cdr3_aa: ASSSSQDSGRLEAF
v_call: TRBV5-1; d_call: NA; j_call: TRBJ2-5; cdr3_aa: ASRTLGAQETQY
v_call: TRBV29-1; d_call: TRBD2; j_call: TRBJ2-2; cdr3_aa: SVGGRPNTGELF
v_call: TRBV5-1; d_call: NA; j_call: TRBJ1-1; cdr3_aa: ASSQGKDTEAF
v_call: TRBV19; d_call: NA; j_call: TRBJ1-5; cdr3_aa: ASKGLWDNQPQH
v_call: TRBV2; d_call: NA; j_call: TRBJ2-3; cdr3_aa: ASINQQWSTDTQY
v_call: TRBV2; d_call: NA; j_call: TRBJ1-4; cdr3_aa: ASSDIRRTNEKLF
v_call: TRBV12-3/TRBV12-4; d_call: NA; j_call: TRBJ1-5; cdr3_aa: ASSGRDTDYSNQPQH
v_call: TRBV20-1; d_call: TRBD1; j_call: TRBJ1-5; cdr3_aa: SARDPGQANQPQH
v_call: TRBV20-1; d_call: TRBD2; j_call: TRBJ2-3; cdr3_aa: SAPGLAGGLADTQY
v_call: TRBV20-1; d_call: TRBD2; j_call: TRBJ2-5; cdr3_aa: SARPPSGGGETQY
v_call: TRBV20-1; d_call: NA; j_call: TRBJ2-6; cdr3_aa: SAIKGGPSSGANVLT
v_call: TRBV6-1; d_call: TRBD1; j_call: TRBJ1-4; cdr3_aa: ASSEGTGGEKLF
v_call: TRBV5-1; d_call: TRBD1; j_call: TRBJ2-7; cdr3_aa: ASSYPGTGGYEQY
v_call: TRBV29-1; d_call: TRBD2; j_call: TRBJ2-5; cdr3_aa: SVGLAVGETQY
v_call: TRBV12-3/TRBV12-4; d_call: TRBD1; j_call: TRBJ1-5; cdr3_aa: ASRGQGVDQPQH
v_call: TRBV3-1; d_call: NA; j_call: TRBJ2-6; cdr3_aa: ASSPWGVGANVLT
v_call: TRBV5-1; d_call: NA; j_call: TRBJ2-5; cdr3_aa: ASSLSAQETQY
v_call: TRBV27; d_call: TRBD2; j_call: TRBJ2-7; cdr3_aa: ASSLAPGLAGSYEQY
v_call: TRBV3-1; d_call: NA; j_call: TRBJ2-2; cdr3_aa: ASSQGRLVTGELF
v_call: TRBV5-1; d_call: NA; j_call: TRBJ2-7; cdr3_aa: ASSLDGGPLEQY
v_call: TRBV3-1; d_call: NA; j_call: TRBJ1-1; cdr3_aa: ASSQAQGLTEAF
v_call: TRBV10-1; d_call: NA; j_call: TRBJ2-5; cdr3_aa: ASSVGRGLQETQY
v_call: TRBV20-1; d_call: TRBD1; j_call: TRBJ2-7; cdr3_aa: SALGQGAREQY
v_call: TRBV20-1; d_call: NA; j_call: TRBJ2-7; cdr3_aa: SATIDSPYEQY
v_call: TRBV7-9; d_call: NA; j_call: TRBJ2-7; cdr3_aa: ASSTRRGATTYEQY
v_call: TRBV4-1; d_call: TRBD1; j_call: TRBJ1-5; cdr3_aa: ASSQDVTGGNQPQH
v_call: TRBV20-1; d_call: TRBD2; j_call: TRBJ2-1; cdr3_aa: SARVRGDGGEQF
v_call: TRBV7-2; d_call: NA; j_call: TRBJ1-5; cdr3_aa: ASSQNGGRGYH
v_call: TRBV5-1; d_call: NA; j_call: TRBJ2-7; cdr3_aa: ASSRWTIDNEQY
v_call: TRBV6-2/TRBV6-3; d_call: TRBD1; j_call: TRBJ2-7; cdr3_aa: ASSRQGSSYEQY
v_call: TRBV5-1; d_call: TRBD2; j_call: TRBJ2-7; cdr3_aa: ASRLAGGREQY
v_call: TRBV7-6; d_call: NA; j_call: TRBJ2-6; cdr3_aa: ASSLRSGANVLT
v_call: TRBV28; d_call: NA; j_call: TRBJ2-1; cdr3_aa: ASSLVAGGNEQF
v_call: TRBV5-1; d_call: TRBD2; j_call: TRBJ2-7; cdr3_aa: ASSSHQLAGKLYEQY
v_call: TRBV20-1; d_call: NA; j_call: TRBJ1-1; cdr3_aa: SAYQGRTEAF
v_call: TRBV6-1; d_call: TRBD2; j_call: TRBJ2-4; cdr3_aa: ASSLSGGAANIQY
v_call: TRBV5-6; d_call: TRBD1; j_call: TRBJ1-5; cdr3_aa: ASSFDRGPNQPQH
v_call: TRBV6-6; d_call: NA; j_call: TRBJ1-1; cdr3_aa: ASRPHSNTEAF
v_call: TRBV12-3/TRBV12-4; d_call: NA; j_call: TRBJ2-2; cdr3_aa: ASSLWRDEYTGELF
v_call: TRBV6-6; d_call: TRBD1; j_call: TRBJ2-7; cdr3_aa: ASSYDRAYVYEQY